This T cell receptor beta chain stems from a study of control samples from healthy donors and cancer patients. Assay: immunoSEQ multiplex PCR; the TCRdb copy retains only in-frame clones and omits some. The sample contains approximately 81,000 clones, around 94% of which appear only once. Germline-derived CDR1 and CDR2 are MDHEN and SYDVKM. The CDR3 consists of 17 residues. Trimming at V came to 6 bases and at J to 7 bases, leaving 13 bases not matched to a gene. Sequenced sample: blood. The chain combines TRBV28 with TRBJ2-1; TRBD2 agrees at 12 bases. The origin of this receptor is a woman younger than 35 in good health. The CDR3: CASSRPGLAGGRNEQFF. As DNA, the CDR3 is TGTGCCAGCAGCCGCCCCGGTCTAGCGGGAGGGAGAAATGAGCAGTTCTTC.